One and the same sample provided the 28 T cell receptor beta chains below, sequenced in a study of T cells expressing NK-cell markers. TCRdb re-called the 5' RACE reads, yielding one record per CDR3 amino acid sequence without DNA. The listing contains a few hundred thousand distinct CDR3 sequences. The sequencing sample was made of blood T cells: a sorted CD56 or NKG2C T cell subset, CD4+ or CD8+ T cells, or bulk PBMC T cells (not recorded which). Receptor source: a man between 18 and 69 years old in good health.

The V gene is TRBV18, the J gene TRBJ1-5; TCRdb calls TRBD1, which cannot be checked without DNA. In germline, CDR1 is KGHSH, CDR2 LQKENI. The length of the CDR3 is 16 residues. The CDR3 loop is CASSPPPGQGIRPQHF.

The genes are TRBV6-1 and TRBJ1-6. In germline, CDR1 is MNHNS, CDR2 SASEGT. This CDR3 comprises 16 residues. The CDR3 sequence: CASSEALRQSNSPLHF.

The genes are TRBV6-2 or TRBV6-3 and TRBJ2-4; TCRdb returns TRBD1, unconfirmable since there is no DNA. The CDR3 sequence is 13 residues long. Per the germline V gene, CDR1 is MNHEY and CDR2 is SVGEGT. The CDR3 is CASSYGRGSIQYF.

The CDR3 loop reads CASTSRGGGARGNEQFF. The rearrangement joins TRBV14 to TRBJ2-1; the TRBD2 assignment by TCRdb is unverifiable without DNA. CDR1 SGHDN and CDR2 FVKESK come from the germline V gene. The CDR3 length is 17 residues.

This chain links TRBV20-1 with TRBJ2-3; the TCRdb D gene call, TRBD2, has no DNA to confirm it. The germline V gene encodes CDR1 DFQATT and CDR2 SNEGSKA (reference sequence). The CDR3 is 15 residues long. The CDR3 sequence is CSAPTSGSSTDTQYF.

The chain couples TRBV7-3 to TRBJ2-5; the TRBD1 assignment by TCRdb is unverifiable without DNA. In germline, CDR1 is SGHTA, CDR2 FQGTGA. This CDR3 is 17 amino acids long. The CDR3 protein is CASSLMGQGLGRETQYF.

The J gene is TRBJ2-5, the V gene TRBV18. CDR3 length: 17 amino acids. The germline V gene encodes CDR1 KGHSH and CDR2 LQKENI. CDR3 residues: CASSQRTRALGQETQYF.

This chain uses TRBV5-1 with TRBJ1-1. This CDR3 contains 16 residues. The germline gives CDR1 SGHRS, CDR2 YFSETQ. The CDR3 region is CASSLATGYMNTEAFF. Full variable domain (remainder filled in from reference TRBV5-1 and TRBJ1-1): KAGVTQTPRYLIKTRGQQVTLSCSPISGHRSVSWYQQTPGQGLQFLFEYFSETQRNKGNFPGRFSGRQFSNSRSEMNVSTLELGDSALYLCASSLATGYMNTEAFFGQGTRLTVV.

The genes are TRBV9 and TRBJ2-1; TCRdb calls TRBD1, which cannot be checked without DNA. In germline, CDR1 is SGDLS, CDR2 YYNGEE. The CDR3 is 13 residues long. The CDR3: CASGTGGANEQFF.

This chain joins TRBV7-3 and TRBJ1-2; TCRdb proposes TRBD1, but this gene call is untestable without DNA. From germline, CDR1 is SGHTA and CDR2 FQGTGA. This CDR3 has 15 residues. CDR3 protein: CASSIRGDRGEGYTF.

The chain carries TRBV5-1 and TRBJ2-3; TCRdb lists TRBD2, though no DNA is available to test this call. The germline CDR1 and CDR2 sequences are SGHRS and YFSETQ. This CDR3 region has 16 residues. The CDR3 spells CASSLPVIGVADTQYF.

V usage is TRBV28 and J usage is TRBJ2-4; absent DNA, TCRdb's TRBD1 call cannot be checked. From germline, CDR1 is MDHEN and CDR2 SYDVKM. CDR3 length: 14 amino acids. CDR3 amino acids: CASSFTGPKNIQYF.

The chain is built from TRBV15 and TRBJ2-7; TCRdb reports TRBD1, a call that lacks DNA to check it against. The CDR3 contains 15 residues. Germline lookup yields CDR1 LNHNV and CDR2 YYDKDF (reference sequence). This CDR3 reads CATSRDKGQRYEQYF.

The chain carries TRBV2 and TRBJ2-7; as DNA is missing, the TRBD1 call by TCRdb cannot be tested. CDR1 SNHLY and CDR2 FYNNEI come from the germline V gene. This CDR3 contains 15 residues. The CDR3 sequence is CASSERTGRTREQYF.

The CDR3: CASSLRDKKRPNTGELFF. The chain joins TRBV5-1 to TRBJ2-2; TCRdb designates TRBD1, a call that cannot be tested without DNA. The germline V gene has CDR1 SGHRS and CDR2 YFSETQ. There are 18 residues in the CDR3.

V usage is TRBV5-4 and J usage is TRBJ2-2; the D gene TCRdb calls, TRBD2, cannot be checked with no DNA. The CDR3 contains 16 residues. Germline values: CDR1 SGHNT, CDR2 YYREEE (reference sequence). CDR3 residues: CASSLPSGANTGELFF.

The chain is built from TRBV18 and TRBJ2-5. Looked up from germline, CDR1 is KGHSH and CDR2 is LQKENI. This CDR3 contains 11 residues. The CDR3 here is CASQNQETQYF. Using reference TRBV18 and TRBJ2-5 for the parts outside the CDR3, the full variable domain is NAGVMQNPRHLVRRRGQEARLRCSPMKGHSHVYWYRQLPEEGLKFMVYLQKENIIDESGMPKERFSAEFPKEGPSILRIQQVVRGDSAAYFCASQNQETQYFGPGTRLLVL.

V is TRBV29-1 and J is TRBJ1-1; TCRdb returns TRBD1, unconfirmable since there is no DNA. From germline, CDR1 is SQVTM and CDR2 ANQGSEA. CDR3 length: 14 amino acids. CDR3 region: CSVEDQGRRTEAFF.

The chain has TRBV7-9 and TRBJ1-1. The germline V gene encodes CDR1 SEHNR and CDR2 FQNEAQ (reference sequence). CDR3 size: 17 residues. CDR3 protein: CASSPITIGGENTEAFF.

The CDR3 reads CASSVRDRLLVNEKLFF. The chain combines TRBV6-1 with TRBJ1-4; TCRdb reports TRBD1, a call that lacks DNA to check it against. The germline V gene has CDR1 MNHNS and CDR2 SASEGT. There are 17 residues in the CDR3.

The CDR3 reads CASSDSKGQGDEKLFF. The chain is built from TRBV6-4 and TRBJ1-4; TCRdb indicates TRBD1, and absent DNA this call remains unverified. This CDR3 region has 16 residues. The germline V gene encodes CDR1 MRHNA and CDR2 SNTAGT.

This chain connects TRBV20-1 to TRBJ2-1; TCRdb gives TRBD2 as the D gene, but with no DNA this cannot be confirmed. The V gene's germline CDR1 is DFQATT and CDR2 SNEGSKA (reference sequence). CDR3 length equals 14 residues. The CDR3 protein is CSTTRGGSYNEQFF.

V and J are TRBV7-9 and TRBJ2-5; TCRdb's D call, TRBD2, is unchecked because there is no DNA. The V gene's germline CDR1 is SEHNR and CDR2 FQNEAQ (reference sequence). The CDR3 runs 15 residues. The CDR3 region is CASSKNWRSQETQYF.

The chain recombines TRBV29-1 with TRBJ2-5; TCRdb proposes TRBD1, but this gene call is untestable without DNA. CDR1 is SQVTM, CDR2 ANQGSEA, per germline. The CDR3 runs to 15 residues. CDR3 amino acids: CSVEDLARGEWAQYF.

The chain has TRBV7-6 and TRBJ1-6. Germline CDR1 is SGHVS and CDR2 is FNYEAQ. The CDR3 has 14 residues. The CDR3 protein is CASSLIPDSSPLHF.

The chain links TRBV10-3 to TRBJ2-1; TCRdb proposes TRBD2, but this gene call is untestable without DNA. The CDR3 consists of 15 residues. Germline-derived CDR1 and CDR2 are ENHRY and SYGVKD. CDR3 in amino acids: CAISEKDSSYNEQFF.

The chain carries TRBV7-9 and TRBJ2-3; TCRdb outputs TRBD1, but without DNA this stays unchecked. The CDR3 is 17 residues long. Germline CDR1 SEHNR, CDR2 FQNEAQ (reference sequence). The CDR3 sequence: CASSLAIRGGGTDTQYF.

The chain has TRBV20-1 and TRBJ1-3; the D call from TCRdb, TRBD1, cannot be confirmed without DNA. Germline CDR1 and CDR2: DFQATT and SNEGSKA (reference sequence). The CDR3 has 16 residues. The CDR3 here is CSARDLETGAGNTIYF.